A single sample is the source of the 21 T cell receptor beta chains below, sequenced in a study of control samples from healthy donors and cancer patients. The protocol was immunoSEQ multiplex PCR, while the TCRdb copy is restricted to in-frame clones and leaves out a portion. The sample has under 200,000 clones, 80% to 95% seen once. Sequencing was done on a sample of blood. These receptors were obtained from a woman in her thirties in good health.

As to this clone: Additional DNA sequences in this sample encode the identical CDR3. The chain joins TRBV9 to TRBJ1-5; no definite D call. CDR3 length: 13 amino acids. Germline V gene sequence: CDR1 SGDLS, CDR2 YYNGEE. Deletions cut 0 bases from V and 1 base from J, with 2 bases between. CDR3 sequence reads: CASSVGSNQPQHF. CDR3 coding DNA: TGTGCCAGCAGCGTAGGAAGCAATCAGCCCCAGCATTTT.

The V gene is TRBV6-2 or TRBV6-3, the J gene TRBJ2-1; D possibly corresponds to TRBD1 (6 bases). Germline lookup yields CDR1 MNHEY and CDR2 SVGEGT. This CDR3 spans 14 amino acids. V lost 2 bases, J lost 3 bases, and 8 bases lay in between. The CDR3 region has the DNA TGTGCCAGCAGTTACGTGGACAGCTACAATGAGCAGTTCTTC. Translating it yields CASSYVDSYNEQFF.

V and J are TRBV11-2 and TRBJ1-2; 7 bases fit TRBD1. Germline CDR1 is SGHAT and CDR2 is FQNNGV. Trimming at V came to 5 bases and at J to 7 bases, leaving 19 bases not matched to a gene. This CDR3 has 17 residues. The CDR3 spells CASSPPGGGRLIRGYTF. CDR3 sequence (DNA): TGTGCCAGCAGCCCCCCAGGAGGGGGCCGACTTATCCGTGGCTACACCTTC.

The DNA of the CDR3 is TGTGCCAGCAGCTTCTGGGAGAGCACTGAAGCTTTCTTT. It is translated as CASSFWESTEAFF. The genes are TRBV5-4 and TRBJ1-1; D remains unclear. Trimming removed 2 bases at V and 4 bases at J, with 9 bases between. The germline V gene has CDR1 SGHNT and CDR2 YYREEE (reference sequence). The CDR3 has 13 amino acids.

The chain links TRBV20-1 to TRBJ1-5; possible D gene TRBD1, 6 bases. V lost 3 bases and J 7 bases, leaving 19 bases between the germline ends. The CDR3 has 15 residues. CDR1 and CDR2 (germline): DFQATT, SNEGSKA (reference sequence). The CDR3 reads CSASWAQGGRQPQHF. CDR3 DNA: TGCAGTGCTAGTTGGGCACAGGGTGGCAGACAGCCCCAGCATTTT.

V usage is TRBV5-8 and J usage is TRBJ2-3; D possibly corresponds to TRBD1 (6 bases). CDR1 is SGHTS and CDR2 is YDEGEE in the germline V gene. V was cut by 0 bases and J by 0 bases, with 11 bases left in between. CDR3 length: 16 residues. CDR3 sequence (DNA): TGTGCCAGCAGCTTGGCCTTGGGGGCAAGCACAGATACGCAGTATTTT. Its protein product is CASSLALGASTDTQYF. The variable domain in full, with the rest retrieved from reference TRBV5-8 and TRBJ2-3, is EAGVTQSPTHLIKTRGQQATLRCSPISGHTSVYWYQQALGLGLQFLLWYDEGEERNRGNFPPRFSGRQFPNYSSELNVNALELEDSALYLCASSLALGASTDTQYFGPGTRLTVL.

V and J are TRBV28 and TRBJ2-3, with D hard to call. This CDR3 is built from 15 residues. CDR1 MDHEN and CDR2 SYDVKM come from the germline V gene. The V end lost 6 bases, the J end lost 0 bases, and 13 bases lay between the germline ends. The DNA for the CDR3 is TGTGCCAGCAGCGATCTTTACGCTAGCACAGATACGCAGTATTTT. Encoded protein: CASSDLYASTDTQYF.

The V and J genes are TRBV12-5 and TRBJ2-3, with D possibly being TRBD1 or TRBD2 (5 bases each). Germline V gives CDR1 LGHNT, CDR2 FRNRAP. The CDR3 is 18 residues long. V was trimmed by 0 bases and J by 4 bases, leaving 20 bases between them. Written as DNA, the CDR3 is TGTGCTAGTGGTTTGGTAGTAACAGGTGGGGGTTCGGCAGATACGCAGTATTTT. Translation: CASGLVVTGGGSADTQYF.

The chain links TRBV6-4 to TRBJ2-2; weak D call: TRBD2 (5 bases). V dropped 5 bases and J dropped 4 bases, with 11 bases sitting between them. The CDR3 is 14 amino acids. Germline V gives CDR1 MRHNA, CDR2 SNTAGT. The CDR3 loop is CASSPEAGTGELFF. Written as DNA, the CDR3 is TGTGCCAGCAGTCCCGAGGCGGGCACCGGGGAGCTGTTTTTT.

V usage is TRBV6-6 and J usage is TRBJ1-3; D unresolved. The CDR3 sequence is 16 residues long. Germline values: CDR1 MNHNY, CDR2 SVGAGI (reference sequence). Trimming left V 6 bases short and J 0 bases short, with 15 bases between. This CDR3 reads CASSQSVLRSGNTIYF. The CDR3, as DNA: TGTGCCAGCAGCCAGTCTGTGCTGCGCTCTGGAAACACCATATATTTT.

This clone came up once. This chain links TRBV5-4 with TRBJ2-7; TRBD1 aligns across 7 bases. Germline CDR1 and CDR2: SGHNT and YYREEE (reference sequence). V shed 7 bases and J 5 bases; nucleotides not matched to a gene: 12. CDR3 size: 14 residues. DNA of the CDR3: TGTGCCAGCGGGAGACAGGGAGTAGAACACGAGCAGTACTTC. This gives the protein CASGRQGVEHEQYF.

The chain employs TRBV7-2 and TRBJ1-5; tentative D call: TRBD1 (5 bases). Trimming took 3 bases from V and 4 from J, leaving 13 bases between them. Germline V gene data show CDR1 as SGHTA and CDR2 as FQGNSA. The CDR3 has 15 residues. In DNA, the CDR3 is TGTGCCAGCAGCTTCGGGACGGGATTTAATCAGCCCCAGCATTTT. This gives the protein CASSFGTGFNQPQHF.

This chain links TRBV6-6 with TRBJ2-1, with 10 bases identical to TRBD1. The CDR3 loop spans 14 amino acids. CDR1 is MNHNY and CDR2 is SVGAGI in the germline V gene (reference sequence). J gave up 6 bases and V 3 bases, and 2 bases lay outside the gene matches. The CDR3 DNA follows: TGTGCCAGCAGTTATGGGACAGGGGCCAATGAGCAGTTCTTC. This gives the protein CASSYGTGANEQFF.

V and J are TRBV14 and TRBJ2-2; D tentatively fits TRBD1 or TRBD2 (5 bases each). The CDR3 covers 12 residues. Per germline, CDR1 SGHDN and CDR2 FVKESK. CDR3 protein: CDGRRGAGELFF. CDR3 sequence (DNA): TGTGATGGGAGAAGGGGAGCTGGGGAGCTGTTTTTT.

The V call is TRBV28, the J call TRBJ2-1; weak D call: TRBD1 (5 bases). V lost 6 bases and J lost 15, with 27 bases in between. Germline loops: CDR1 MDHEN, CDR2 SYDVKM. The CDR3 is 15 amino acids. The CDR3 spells CASSPPGRKRADLFF. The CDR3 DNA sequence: TGTGCCAGCAGCCCCCCAGGGCGGAAACGCGCGGATCTGTTCTTC.

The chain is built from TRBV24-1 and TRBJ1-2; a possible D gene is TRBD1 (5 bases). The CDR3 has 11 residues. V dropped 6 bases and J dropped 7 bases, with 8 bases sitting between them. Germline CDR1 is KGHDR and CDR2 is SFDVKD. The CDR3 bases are TGTGCCACCAGTAACAGGATTGGCTACACCTTC. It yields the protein CATSNRIGYTF.

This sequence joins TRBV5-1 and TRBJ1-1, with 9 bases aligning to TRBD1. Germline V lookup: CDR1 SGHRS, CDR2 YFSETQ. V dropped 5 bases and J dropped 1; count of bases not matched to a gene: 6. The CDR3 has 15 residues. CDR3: CASRDRGGGNTEAFF. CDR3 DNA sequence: TGCGCCAGCAGGGACAGGGGTGGAGGGAACACTGAAGCTTTCTTT. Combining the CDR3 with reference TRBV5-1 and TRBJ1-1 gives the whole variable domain KAGVTQTPRYLIKTRGQQVTLSCSPISGHRSVSWYQQTPGQGLQFLFEYFSETQRNKGNFPGRFSGRQFSNSRSEMNVSTLELGDSALYLCASRDRGGGNTEAFFGQGTRLTVV.

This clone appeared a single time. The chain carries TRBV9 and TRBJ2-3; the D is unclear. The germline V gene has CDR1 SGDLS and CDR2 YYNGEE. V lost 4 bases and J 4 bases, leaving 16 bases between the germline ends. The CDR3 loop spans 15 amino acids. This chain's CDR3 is CASSPGSSGPDTQYF. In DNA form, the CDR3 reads TGTGCCAGCAGCCCCGGGTCCTCAGGCCCAGATACGCAGTATTTT.

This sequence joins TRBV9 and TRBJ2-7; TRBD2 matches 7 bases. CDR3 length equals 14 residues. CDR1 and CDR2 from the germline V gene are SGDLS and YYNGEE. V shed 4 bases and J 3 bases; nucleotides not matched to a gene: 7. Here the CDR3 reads CASSRGGSNYEQYF. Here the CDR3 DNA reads TGTGCCAGCAGCAGGGGCGGGAGTAACTACGAGCAGTACTTC.

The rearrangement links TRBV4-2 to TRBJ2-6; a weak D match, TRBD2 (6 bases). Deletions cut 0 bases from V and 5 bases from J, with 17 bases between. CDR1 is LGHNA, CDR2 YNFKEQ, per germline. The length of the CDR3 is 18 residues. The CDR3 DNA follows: TGTGCCAGCAGCCAAGAAGGTGTGCGGGGTACTAGGGCCAACGTCCTGACTTTC. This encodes CASSQEGVRGTRANVLTF.

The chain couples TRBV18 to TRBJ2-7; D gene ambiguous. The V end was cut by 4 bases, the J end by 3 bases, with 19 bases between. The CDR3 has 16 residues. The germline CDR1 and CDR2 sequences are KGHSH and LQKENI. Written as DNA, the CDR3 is TGTGCCAGCTCACTTCTAAACCGCCCTCCCCTCTACGAGCAGTACTTC. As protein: CASSLLNRPPLYEQYF.